These T cell receptor beta chains were read from a single sample in a study of PD-1 blockade in classical Hodgkin lymphoma. This table comes from immunoSEQ multiplex PCR, and its TCRdb copy is limited to in-frame clones, with some not included. The table includes 120,000 to 150,000 clones, 78% detected once. The input for sequencing was peripheral blood mononuclear cells (PBMCs), taken before the second cycle of nivolumab. Receptors originate from a human donor with classical Hodgkin lymphoma. CDR3s leave out the opening cysteine and the closing phenylalanine or tryptophan. A D gene is named only where the DNA matches it firmly. Size values are once, few and many counts, or a class for expanded clones, and some rows have none.

>NA|TRBJ2-3|TRBD2|TRBV29-1
SVESSGGTDTQY
>few|TRBJ1-5|NA|TRBV6-5
ASSYSRNQPQH
>NA|TRBJ2-7|TRBD2|TRBV5-1
ASSPGLAEIYEQY
>NA|TRBJ1-5|NA|TRBV5-1
ASSPDSSNQPQH
>NA|TRBJ1-3|TRBD1|TRBV2
ASRSPGQGGNTIY
>NA|TRBJ1-5|TRBD1|TRBV2
ASSGTGERQPQH
>NA|TRBJ2-5|TRBD2|TRBV28
ASSRRGGGETQY
>NA|TRBJ1-5|NA|TRBV19
ASNWAEDQPQH
>NA|TRBJ2-1|NA|TRBV6-4
ASSDPPTVLGQF
>NA|TRBJ1-6|NA|TRBV21-1
ASSTPPDTDLSSYNSPLH
>NA|TRBJ2-3|TRBD1|TRBV7-9
ASSPGTGADTQY
>NA|TRBJ2-7|TRBD1|TRBV9
ASSVSGQGYEQY
>NA|TRBJ1-2|TRBD1|TRBV6-1
ASSDREGYGYT
>NA|TRBJ2-5|NA|TRBV19
ASSITRQKETQY
>NA|TRBJ2-1|TRBD2|TRBV15
ATSTRLAGVVEQF
>once|TRBJ2-5|NA|TRBV7-9
ASSQARTQETQY
>NA|TRBJ2-4|NA|TRBV7-9
ASSLLLNIQY
>NA|TRBJ1-5|TRBD1|TRBV6-5
ASSVGQGAGQPQH
>NA|TRBJ1-4|NA|TRBV19
ASSYGVLNEKLF
>once|TRBJ1-5|TRBD1|TRBV18
ASSPAGQGHNQPQH
>NA|TRBJ1-5|NA|TRBV18
ASSPGGDQPQH
>once|TRBJ1-1|NA|TRBV7-9
ASSPPGGFRNTEAF
>NA|TRBJ2-7|NA|TRBV5-6
ASSSGEFLYEQY
>NA|TRBJ1-2|NA|TRBV5-5
ASSQDPDTAYGYT
>NA|TRBJ2-1|NA|TRBV4-3
ASSEAGAGGSSYNEQF
>NA|TRBJ1-1|TRBD1|TRBV7-8
ASSLRTGSEAF
>NA|TRBJ2-7|NA|TRBV5-4
ASSLLPKTGTFNYEQY
>once|TRBJ2-2|TRBD1|TRBV2
ASSWDRDTGELF
>NA|TRBJ1-3|NA|TRBV28
ASSLSSENTIY